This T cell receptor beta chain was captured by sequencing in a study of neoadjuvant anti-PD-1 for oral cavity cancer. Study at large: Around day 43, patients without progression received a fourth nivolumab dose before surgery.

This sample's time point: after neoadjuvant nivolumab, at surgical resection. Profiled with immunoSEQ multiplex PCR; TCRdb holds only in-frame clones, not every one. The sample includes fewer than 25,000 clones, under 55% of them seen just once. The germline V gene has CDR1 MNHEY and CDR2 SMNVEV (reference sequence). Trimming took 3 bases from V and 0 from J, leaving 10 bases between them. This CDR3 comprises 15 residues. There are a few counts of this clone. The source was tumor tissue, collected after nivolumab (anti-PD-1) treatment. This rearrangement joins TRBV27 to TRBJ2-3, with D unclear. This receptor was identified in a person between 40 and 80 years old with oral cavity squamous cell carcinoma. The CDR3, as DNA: TGTGCCAGCAGTTTTGGCGGAACTAGCACAGATACGCAGTATTTT. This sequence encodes CASSFGGTSTDTQYF.